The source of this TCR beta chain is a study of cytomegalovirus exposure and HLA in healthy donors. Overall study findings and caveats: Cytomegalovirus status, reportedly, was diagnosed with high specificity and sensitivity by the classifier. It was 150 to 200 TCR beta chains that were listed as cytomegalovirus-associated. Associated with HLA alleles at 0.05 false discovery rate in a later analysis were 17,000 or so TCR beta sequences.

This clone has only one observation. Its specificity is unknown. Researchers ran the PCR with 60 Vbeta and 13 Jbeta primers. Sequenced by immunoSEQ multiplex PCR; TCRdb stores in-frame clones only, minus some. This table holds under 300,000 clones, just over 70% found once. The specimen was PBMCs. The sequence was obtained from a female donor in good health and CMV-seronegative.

CDR3 bases: TGTGCCAGCAGTTTATCGGGGGGTCCCCTCCACTTT. Its translation: CASSLSGGPLHF. The rearrangement links TRBV27 to TRBJ1-6; weak D call: TRBD1 (5 bases). CDR3 length equals 12 residues. Germline V CDR1 and CDR2: MNHEY, SMNVEV (reference sequence). V lost 0 bases to trimming and J lost 13 bases, with 7 bases between them.